A selection of T cell receptor beta chains follows, all from one sample in a study of shared clonotypes between healthy human individuals. Data came from immunoSEQ multiplex PCR; TCRdb stores just in-frame clones and leaves some out. The sample lists nearly 750,000 clones; 72% were seen once. Specimen: memory CD4+ T cells sorted from blood. The source is a woman between 25 and 40 years old in good health. The CDR3 runs from the conserved cysteine through the conserved F or W. A D gene is named only where the DNA matches it firmly. Some rows have no size entry. The others give once, few or many, or a class for an expanded clone.

j_gene	d_gene	abundance	v_gene	CDR3nt	CDR3aa
TRBJ1-5	.	.	TRBV28	TGTGCCAGCAGTACGGGAAATCAGCCCCAGCATTTT	CASSTGNQPQHF
TRBJ2-3	.	.	TRBV5-8	TGTGCCAGCAGCTTGGCGGCAGGGAGAGATACGCAGTATTTT	CASSLAAGRDTQYF
TRBJ1-1	.	once	TRBV5-1	TGCGCCAGCAGCAGCCTCGGGGGGGCGGGTGCCACTGAAGCTTTCTTT	CASSSLGGAGATEAFF
TRBJ2-1	TRBD1	few	TRBV6-1	TGTGCCAGCAGTGGGGAGACAGGGGGGGAGCAGTTCTTC	CASSGETGGEQFF
TRBJ2-1	TRBD2	.	TRBV5-4	TGTGCCAGCAGCTTGGAACTAGCGGGAGGGAGTGTTAATGAGCAGTTCTTC	CASSLELAGGSVNEQFF
TRBJ2-3	.	.	TRBV5-1	TGCGCCAGCAGCTTGAACGGGAGAGGTGATGTAGATACGCAGTATTTT	CASSLNGRGDVDTQYF
TRBJ2-1	.	.	TRBV27	TGTGCCAGCAGTTGGGGCGGGCCTCGGGTGATTGAGCAGTTCTTC	CASSWGGPRVIEQFF
TRBJ2-1	.	.	TRBV28	TGTGCCAGCAGTTTTTGGGGACGGGCCACAAAGCATGAGCAGTTCTTC	CASSFWGRATKHEQFF
TRBJ1-5	.	.	TRBV5-1	TGCGCCAGCAGCCACTCCGGTGGCAATCAGCCCCAGCATTTT	CASSHSGGNQPQHF
TRBJ1-2	.	few	TRBV28	TGTGCCAGCAGTCCAGGAGATATACAGGGAGGCTACACCTTC	CASSPGDIQGGYTF
TRBJ1-1	.	.	TRBV7-9	TGTGCCAGCAGCGAGGGTGCAGGGATTCTTTTAGAAACTGAAGCTTTCTTT	CASSEGAGILLETEAFF
TRBJ1-3	.	few	TRBV6-1	TGTGCCAGCAGTTTTGCTGACTCTGGAAACACCATATATTTT	CASSFADSGNTIYF
TRBJ2-6	TRBD2	.	TRBV28	TGTGCCAGCAGTCCCAGTGGGTTCGGGTTAGCGGGAGGGAGGACTGGGGCCAACGTCCTGACTTTC	CASSPSGFGLAGGRTGANVLTF
TRBJ2-7	TRBD1	few	TRBV5-1	TGCGCCAGCAGGCGTACCCCGGGACAGGGATTTGACGAGCAGTACTTC	CASRRTPGQGFDEQYF
TRBJ1-6	TRBD1	.	TRBV28	TGTGCCAGCTGGGACAGCTCCACCTATAATTCACCCCTCCACTTT	CASWDSSTYNSPLHF
TRBJ2-1	.	.	TRBV11-2	TGTGCCAGCAGCTTAGATCCCGCAGATGAGCAGTTCTTC	CASSLDPADEQFF
TRBJ2-7	.	.	TRBV5-1	TGCGCCAGCAGCTTGGTGGGGGACGCAAGCTCCTACGAGCAGTACTTC	CASSLVGDASSYEQYF
TRBJ1-2	.	few	TRBV6-1	TGTGCCAGCAGTGAAATAGACGGTAACTATGGCTACACCTTC	CASSEIDGNYGYTF